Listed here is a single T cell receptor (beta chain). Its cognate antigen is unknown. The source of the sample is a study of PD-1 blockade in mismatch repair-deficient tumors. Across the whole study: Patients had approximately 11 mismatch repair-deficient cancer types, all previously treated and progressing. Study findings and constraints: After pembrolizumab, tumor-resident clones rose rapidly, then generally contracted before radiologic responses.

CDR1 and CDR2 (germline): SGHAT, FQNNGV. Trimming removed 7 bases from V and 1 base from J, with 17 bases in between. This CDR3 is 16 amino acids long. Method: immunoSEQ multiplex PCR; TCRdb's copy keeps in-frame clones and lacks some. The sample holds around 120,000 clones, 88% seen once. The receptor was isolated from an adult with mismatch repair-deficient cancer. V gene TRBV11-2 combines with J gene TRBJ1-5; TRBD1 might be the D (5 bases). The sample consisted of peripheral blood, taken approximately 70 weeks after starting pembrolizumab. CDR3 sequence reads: CASNKKLGGSNQPQHF. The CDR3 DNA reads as TGTGCCAGCAACAAAAAATTGGGGGGGAGCAATCAGCCCCAGCATTTT.